This T cell receptor beta chain was documented in a study of shared clonotypes between healthy human individuals. V dropped 8 bases and J dropped 6; count of bases not matched to a gene: 17. This CDR3 has 17 amino acids. In germline, CDR1 is KGHSH, CDR2 LQKENI. Repertoires were generated with immunoSEQ multiplex PCR, while TCRdb's copy carries only in-frame clones and drops some. The sample lists about 1.5 million clones, roughly 98% occurring once. This clone appeared once. The receptor's source is a young man in good health. The specimen was naive CD4+ T cells sorted from blood. Stated subset: CD45RA+ positively selected. This sequence joins TRBV18 and TRBJ2-2; 8 positions match TRBD2. The CDR3: CASRRWGGRPKSGELFF. The DNA for the CDR3 is TGTGCCAGCCGGCGCTGGGGCGGGAGGCCCAAGTCCGGGGAGCTGTTTTTT.